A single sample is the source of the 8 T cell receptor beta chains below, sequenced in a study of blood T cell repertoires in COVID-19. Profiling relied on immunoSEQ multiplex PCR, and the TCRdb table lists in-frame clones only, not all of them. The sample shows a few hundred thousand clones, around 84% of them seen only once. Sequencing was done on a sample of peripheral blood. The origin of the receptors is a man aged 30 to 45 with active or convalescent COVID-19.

In DNA, the CDR3 is TGTGCCAGTAGCCCCGACAGGGATGGGGCCAACGTCCTGACTTTC. It codes for CASSPDRDGANVLTF. The V and J genes are TRBV19 and TRBJ2-6; 7 nucleotides match TRBD1. Germline V lookup: CDR1 LNHDA, CDR2 SQIVND (reference sequence). The V and J ends lost 6 bases and 3 bases, in that order; junction bases with no gene match: 5. The CDR3 is made up of 15 amino acids.

CDR3 loop: CASSFRQGAKNIQYF. The CDR3, as DNA: TGTGCCAGCAGTTTCCGACAGGGGGCCAAAAACATTCAGTACTTC. V is TRBV6-2 or TRBV6-3 and J is TRBJ2-4; TRBD1 aligns across 8 bases. V lost 4 bases, J lost 1 base, and 3 bases stayed unmatched. The germline gives CDR1 MNHEY, CDR2 SVGEGT. The CDR3 is 15 amino acids.

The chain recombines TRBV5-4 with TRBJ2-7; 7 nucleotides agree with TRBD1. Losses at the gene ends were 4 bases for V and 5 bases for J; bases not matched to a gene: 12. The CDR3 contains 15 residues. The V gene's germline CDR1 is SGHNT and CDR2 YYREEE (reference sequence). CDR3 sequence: CASSTEGGAWDEQYF. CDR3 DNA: TGTGCCAGCAGCACTGAAGGGGGCGCCTGGGACGAGCAGTACTTC.

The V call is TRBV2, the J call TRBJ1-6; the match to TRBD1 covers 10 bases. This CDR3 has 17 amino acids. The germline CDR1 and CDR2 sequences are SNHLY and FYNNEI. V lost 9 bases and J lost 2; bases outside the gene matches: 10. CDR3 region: CARGDRGRVTYNSPLHF. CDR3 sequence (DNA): TGTGCCAGGGGAGACAGGGGGCGCGTGACCTATAATTCACCCCTCCACTTT.

CDR3 amino acids: CASSLNLVGAPRDTQYF. The CDR3 nucleotides are TGTGCCAGCAGTTTAAACCTAGTTGGGGCTCCCCGGGATACGCAGTATTTT. This chain uses TRBV27 with TRBJ2-3, with D possibly matching TRBD1 (5 bases). Trimming stripped 2 bases from V and 6 bases from J, with 21 bases between. The length of the CDR3 is 17 residues. Germline CDR1 is MNHEY and CDR2 is SMNVEV (reference sequence).

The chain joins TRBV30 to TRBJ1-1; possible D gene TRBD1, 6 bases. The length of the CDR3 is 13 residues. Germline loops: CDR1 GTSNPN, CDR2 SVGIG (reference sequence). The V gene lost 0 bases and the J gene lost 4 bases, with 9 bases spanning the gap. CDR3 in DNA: TGTGCCTGGAGTGTTCAGGGGAGCACTGAAGCTTTCTTT. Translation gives CAWSVQGSTEAFF.

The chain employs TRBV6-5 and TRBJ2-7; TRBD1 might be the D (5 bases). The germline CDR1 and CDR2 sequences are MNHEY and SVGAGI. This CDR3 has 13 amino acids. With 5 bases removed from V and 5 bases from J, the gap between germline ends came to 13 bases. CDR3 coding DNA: TGTGCCAGCAGTCAACAGGCTTTAAACGAGCAGTACTTC. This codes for CASSQQALNEQYF.

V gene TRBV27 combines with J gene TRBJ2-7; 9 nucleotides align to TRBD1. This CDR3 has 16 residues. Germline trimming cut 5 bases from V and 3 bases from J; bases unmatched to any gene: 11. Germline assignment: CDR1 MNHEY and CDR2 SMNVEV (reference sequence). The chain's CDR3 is CASSLTGGGLSYEQYF. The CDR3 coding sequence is TGTGCCAGCAGTCTGACAGGGGGAGGTCTTAGCTACGAGCAGTACTTC.